The sequence of this TCR beta chain was determined in a study of cytomegalovirus exposure and HLA in healthy donors. At the level of the study: The study's early data release held about 85 million unique TCRs from HLA-typed donors. General study results and limits: The analysis excluded some indistinguishable V segments, including TRBV6-2 and TRBV6-3.

CDR1 and CDR2 from the germline V gene are LGHNA and YNFKEQ. CDR3 length: 16 residues. Between the trimmed V and J ends, which lost 7 bases and 4 bases, there was a span of 20 bases. The PCR contained 60 Vbeta and 13 Jbeta primers. Method: immunoSEQ multiplex PCR; TCRdb's copy keeps in-frame clones and lacks some. This table has around 100,000 clones, roughly 80% appearing once. To note about this clone: Antigen: not known.

The rearrangement uses TRBV4-2 and TRBJ1-3; D is undetermined. Sequencing was carried out using PBMCs. The receptor was isolated from a man aged 30-40 years in good health and CMV-seropositive. The CDR3 here is CASTKSPWADGNTIYF. CDR3 DNA sequence: TGTGCCAGCACCAAGAGTCCTTGGGCAGACGGAAACACCATATATTTT.